A selection of T cell receptor beta chains follows, all from one sample in a study of beta chain features in type 1 diabetes. Sequencing was performed with immunoSEQ multiplex PCR; in TCRdb, only in-frame clones are kept and a portion is missing. The sample lists more than 250,000 clones; around 16% were seen once. The sequenced sample consisted of naive CD4+ T cells from blood. The source is a man between 18 and 29 years old with type 1 diabetes. The CDR3 runs from the conserved cysteine through the conserved F or W. D genes are given only for firm matches. Not all rows give a size; the values are once, few, many and, for expanded clones, a class.

v_gene: TRBV6-5; abundance: .; len: 15; j_gene: TRBJ2-3; d_gene: .; CDR3nt: TGTGCCAGCAGTTACTCCGGGGGTTACCCAGATACGCAGTATTTT; CDR3aa: CASSYSGGYPDTQYF
v_gene: TRBV30; abundance: .; len: 13; j_gene: TRBJ2-2; d_gene: .; CDR3nt: TGTGCCTGGAGTGAGCAAATAACCGGGGAGCTGTTTTTT; CDR3aa: CAWSEQITGELFF
v_gene: TRBV5-1; abundance: few; len: 17; j_gene: TRBJ2-3; d_gene: TRBD2; CDR3nt: TGCGCCAGCAGGTCGGGATCTCAGCGGGGGGGCTCAGATACGCAGTATTTT; CDR3aa: CASRSGSQRGGSDTQYF
v_gene: TRBV20-1; abundance: .; len: 11; j_gene: TRBJ2-1; d_gene: .; CDR3nt: TGCAGTGCAGAGGGGGACAATGAGCAGTTCTTC; CDR3aa: CSAEGDNEQFF
v_gene: TRBV10-3; abundance: .; len: 16; j_gene: TRBJ2-1; d_gene: .; CDR3nt: TGTGCCATCACCCGAAGCGGCGGGCCGAAGTCCGATGAGCAGTTCTTC; CDR3aa: CAITRSGGPKSDEQFF
v_gene: TRBV21-1; abundance: .; len: 14; j_gene: TRBJ2-4; d_gene: .; CDR3nt: TGTGCCAGCAGCCCGCGGGACAGGGAAAACATTCAGTACTTC; CDR3aa: CASSPRDRENIQYF
v_gene: TRBV4-1; abundance: few; len: 13; j_gene: TRBJ2-5; d_gene: .; CDR3nt: TGCGCCAGCAGCCAAGAAACACAAGAGACCCAGTACTTC; CDR3aa: CASSQETQETQYF
v_gene: TRBV9; abundance: .; len: 17; j_gene: TRBJ2-3; d_gene: TRBD1; CDR3nt: TGTGCCAGCAGCATACGGACAGGACCGACTAGCACAGATACGCAGTATTTT; CDR3aa: CASSIRTGPTSTDTQYF
v_gene: TRBV19; abundance: .; len: 15; j_gene: TRBJ1-1; d_gene: TRBD1; CDR3nt: TGTGCCAGTAGTAGGAAGACAGGGCGCGCCACTGAAGCTTTCTTT; CDR3aa: CASSRKTGRATEAFF
v_gene: TRBV9; abundance: .; len: 13; j_gene: TRBJ2-3; d_gene: TRBD2; CDR3nt: TGTGCCAGCGGGACTAGCGGCACAGATACGCAGTATTTT; CDR3aa: CASGTSGTDTQYF